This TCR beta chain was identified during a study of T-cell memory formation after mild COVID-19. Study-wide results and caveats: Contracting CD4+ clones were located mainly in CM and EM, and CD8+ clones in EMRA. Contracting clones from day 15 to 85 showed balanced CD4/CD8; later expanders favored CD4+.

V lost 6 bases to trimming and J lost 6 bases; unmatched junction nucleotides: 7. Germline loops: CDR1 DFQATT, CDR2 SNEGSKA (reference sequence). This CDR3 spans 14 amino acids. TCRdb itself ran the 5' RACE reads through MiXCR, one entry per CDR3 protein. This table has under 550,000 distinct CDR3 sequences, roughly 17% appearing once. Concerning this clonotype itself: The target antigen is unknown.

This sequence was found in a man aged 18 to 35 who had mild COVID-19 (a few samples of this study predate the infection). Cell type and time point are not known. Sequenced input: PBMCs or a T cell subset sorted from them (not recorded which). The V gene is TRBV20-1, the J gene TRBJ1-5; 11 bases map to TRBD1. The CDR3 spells CSATDRGRGQPQHF. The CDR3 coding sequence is TGCAGTGCCACGGACAGGGGGCGCGGTCAGCCCCAGCATTTT.